This T cell receptor (beta chain) derives from a study of blood T cell repertoires in COVID-19 (dated by TCRdb to 2018 to 2020). Describing the broader study: Samples covering the acute and convalescent phases of COVID-19 were provided by collaborators in the United States, Italy and Spain. Where available, HLA class I and class II types were taken from metadata supplied by the sample provider and were not determined by assay-based typing. The samples were drawn from the first 160 participants of the ongoing ImmuneRACE study and from roughly 1,300 subjects provided by 6 global collaborators. The repertoires were released in a freely available public database meant as a resource for research on the immune response to SARS-CoV-2. The dataset comprised deeply sampled blood TCRbeta repertoires from subjects exposed to, actively infected with, or recovered from COVID-19. A de-identified subject ID, COVID-19 status, age in years and sex were almost always included in the sample metadata. The prospective study material was composed of cDNA or gDNA derived from T cells, B-cell-depleted T cells, or PBMCs. Broader findings and caveats from the paper: How much clinical and demographic metadata was included differed by source and by participant, and the metadata was provided uncurated.

The immunoSEQ Assay, a bias-controlled multiplex PCR, was used to amplify TCRbeta CDR3 regions from genomic DNA. In the original analysis: Nucleated cell counts per sample were estimated from amplification of reference gene primers within the assay. To quantify the absolute abundance of each unique TCRbeta CDR3 rearrangement, sequence reads were collapsed and filtered. For each sample, productive Simpson clonality was calculated as the square root of Simpson's diversity index over productive rearrangements. Entries here come from immuneACCESS through TCRdb and include only in-frame sequences with V and J called. Some clones fail to appear in such tables; in the studies checked, an unresolved V gene covers under half of the shortfall, and the cause of the remainder is unknown. The DNA was the basis for D and trimming; V, J and clone size are from that table. Recorded for this sample are 300,000 to 500,000 clones; over 75% of them occurred a single time. The leading ten clones occupy over 0.9% of the sample.

Concerning this clone itself: Its antigen is not yet known. Base qualities are not recorded, but no much larger clone differs from it by a single base.

In the prospective study, participants were about 18 to 90 years old, resided in fewer than 25 geographic areas of the United States, and were enrolled through a virtual design. In the prospective study, cohorts were assigned on the basis of participant-reported clinical history obtained from a screening survey and a study questionnaire. Mobile phlebotomists in the prospective study collected whole blood, serum and a nasopharyngeal or oropharyngeal swab from every participant. Prospective study participants could optionally give additional blood draws and questionnaires over a roughly 2-month period. Before DNA extraction, prospective study blood samples were shipped either frozen or at room temperature. The sequence was collected from a woman aged 30 to 39 with acute COVID-19. Sequencing used PBMCs or T cells enriched from blood (not recorded which).

The CDR3 reads as follows: CASSERPGGSNSPLHF. At the DNA level, the sequence is TGTGCCAGCAGTGAGCGCCCAGGGGGCAGCAATTCACCCCTCCACTTT. Recombination linked TRBV2 to TRBJ1-6; 8 central nucleotides agree with TRBD1. Unmatched junction bases come to 8, with V trimmed by 3 bases and J by 7 bases. For CDR1 and CDR2, the germline V gene lists SNHLY and FYNNEI. CDR3 length: 16 amino acids, cysteine to phenylalanine. The kept DNA is CDR3 alone, 48 bases in frame from the first base.